The sequence of this T cell receptor (beta chain) was determined in a study of OX40 agonist ivuxolimab in advanced cancers. At the level of the study: Anti-PD-1, anti-PD-L1 or anti-CTLA-4 therapy given earlier was allowed, and approximately 43% had some. Study results and caveats: It was also the case that some nonresponders had low normalized T-cell clonal expansion.

Excluded were patients having autoimmune disease history or systemic immunosuppression. Profiling relied on immunoSEQ multiplex PCR, and the TCRdb table lists in-frame clones only, not all of them. The table records 72,000 or so clones, 80% of them present only once. This clone has more than one count but fewer than ten. Its cognate antigen is unknown. This material consisted of CD4+ or CD8+ T cells sorted from blood, taken in a trial of the OX40 agonist ivuxolimab. The TCR sequence derives from an adult with an advanced solid tumor such as melanoma, head and neck, liver or kidney cancer.

The CDR3 reads CSVGQSGNTIYF. The CDR3 DNA follows: TGCAGCGTTGGACAGTCTGGAAACACCATATATTTT. The V and J genes are TRBV29-1 and TRBJ1-3; perhaps TRBD1 as D (5 bases). This CDR3 has 12 amino acids. The V gene lost 4 bases and the J gene lost 1 base, with 5 bases spanning the gap. CDR1 and CDR2 from the germline V gene are SQVTM and ANQGSEA. The variable domain in full, completed from reference TRBV29-1 and TRBJ1-3, reads SAVISQKPSRDICQRGTSLTIQCQVDSQVTMMFWYRQQPGQSLTLIATANQGSEATYESGFVIDKFPISRPNLTFSTLTVSNMSPEDSSIYLCSVGQSGNTIYFGEGSWLTVV.